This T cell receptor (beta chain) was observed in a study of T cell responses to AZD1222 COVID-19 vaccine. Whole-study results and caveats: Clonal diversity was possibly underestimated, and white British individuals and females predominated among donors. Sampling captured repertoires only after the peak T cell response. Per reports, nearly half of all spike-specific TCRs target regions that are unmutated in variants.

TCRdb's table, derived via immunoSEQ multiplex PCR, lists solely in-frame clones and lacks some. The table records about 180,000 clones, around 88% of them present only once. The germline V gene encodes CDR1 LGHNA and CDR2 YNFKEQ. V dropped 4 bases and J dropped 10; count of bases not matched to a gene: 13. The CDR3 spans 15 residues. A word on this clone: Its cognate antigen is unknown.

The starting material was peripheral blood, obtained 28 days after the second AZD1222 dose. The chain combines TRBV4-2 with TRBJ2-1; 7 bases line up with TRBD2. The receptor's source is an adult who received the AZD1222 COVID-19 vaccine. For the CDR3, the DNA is TGTGCCAGCAGCCGCCCGGGATATGGGGGGGACGAGCAGTTCTTC. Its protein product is CASSRPGYGGDEQFF.